This section outlines one T cell receptor beta chain sequence together with its context. This specimen belongs to a study of blood T cell repertoires in COVID-19. Study in general: COVID-19 samples from acute and convalescent phases originated in the United States, Italy and Spain.

In the original analysis: Reference gene primers were amplified, and this amplification served to estimate nucleated cell counts. TCRdb's table, derived via immunoSEQ multiplex PCR, lists solely in-frame clones and lacks some. V and J calls and clone size are copied from that table; D and trimming were computed from the DNA. The sample has 250,000 to 350,000 clones; approximately 89% are singletons. The source of this sequence is a woman between 45 and 60 years old who had recovered from COVID-19. Sequencing was done on a sample of peripheral blood.

CDR3 region: CASSPDPGQGLNEQFF. The CDR3 DNA reads as TGTGCCAGCTCACCAGACCCGGGACAGGGGCTCAATGAGCAGTTCTTC. The chain is built from TRBV18 and TRBJ2-1; 10 bases match TRBD1. Germline-derived CDR1 and CDR2 are KGHSH and LQKENI. The CDR3 loop spans 16 amino acids. J lost 6 bases, V lost 2 bases, and 7 bases had no gene match.